The clone carrying this T cell receptor (beta chain) was detected only a few times. Its antigen is still unknown. The CDR3 extends over 12 amino acids. Germline trimming cut 7 bases from V and 6 bases from J; bases unmatched to any gene: 5. The data are from a study of T cell repertoires in cytomegalovirus infection. Study in general: CMV infection together with matching HLA type was indicated by public TCR beta signatures. Study-wide findings and caveats: Totalled public TCR beta family frequency picked out people who carried CMV plus the relevant HLA. HLA-C-restricted TCR beta clonotypes specific for CMV led the ex vivo response.

TCRdb analysed the reads with MiXCR anew, one entry per CDR3 protein. The table has more than 350,000 distinct CDR3 sequences, roughly 31% seen once. The chain carries TRBV12-3 or TRBV12-4 and TRBJ1-1; 7 nucleotides agree with TRBD1. What was sequenced was PBMCs. The receptor was isolated from a human donor in good health (CMV status not recorded). Some clones in this sample may be carry-over from other donors' samples. The CDR3 DNA reads as TGTGCCAGCAACCAGGGGGTCCCTGAAGCTTTCTTT. Translating it yields CASNQGVPEAFF.